The TCR beta chain under discussion was sequenced for a study of blood T cell repertoires in COVID-19. V gave up 4 bases and J gave up 4 bases, with 17 bases separating them. The germline CDR1 and CDR2 sequences are SGHNT and YYREEE (reference sequence). CDR3 length: 15 residues. Generated by immunoSEQ multiplex PCR, the TCRdb table keeps only in-frame clones and is missing some. The profile shows about 71,000 clones, roughly 82% of them singletons. The sequenced sample was peripheral blood. The chain carries TRBV5-4 and TRBJ1-1, with D tentatively TRBD1 (6 bases). The TCR originated in an elderly woman with acute or convalescent COVID-19. CDR3 nucleotide sequence: TGTGCCAGCAGCGATGACCAGGGGTTCAGCACTGAAGCTTTCTTT. Protein product: CASSDDQGFSTEAFF.